The 5 T cell receptor beta chains below all came from one sample that was sequenced in a study of T cells in Graves' hyperthyroidism and ophthalmopathy. RNA transcripts provided the source from which TCR beta CDR3 regions were amplified. The TCR CDR3 first-round RT-PCR relied on the HTBI primer set. TCRdb recomputed calls from the multiplex PCR reads with MiXCR, one row per CDR3 protein. The sample gives roughly 500,000 distinct CDR3 sequences, 24% of which show up once; over 9% is in the top ten. The sequenced material came from blood. These receptors originate from a woman aged 25 to 39 with Graves' ophthalmopathy.

This chain links TRBV12-3 or TRBV12-4 with TRBJ1-1; tentative D call: TRBD1 (6 bases). The CDR3 extends over 15 amino acids. The V and J ends lost 7 bases and 4 bases respectively, with 19 bases between them. The CDR3 DNA reads as TGTGCCAGCACTACGTCGCAGGGGCCGGGCACTGAAGCTTTCTTT. Residues: CASTTSQGPGTEAFF.

Ten or more counts support this clonotype. The CDR3 loop reads CASSERDNYGYTF. CDR3 coding DNA: TGTGCCAGCAGTGAAAGGGACAACTATGGCTACACCTTC. This chain connects TRBV2 to TRBJ1-2, with TRBD1 as a possible D gene (5 bases). Germline V gene sequence: CDR1 SNHLY, CDR2 FYNNEI. The CDR3 covers 13 residues. Trimming shortened V by 2 bases and J by 2 bases, and 6 bases separated the two germline ends.

The chain carries TRBV9 and TRBJ1-2; a possible D gene is TRBD1 (5 bases). The CDR3 extends over 15 amino acids. Germline V gene data show CDR1 as SGDLS and CDR2 as YYNGEE. V was clipped by 2 bases and J by 4 bases, with 15 bases between them. The CDR3 is CASSVAPGRRYGYTF. CDR3 DNA sequence: TGTGCCAGCAGCGTCGCACCGGGACGGCGCTATGGCTACACCTTC.

The sample holds many counts of this clonotype. Sequence at one end of the junction differs from germline and may be a read error. This chain connects TRBV7-9 to TRBJ1-1; weak D call: TRBD1 (5 bases). This CDR3 is 14 amino acids long. The germline CDR1 and CDR2 sequences are SEHNR and FQNEAQ (reference sequence). The DNA of the CDR3 is TGTGCCAGCGGAACAGGACGGCGACTACCCGAAGTTTTCTTT. Translating it yields CASGTGRRLPEVFF.

This clonotype was observed at least ten times. The chain couples TRBV19 to TRBJ1-5; a possible D gene is TRBD1 (6 bases). Germline CDR1 and CDR2: LNHDA and SQIVND (reference sequence). The CDR3 runs to 16 residues. Trimming stripped 5 bases from V and 5 bases from J, with 19 bases between. CDR3 loop: CASSPHPTGLHQPQHF. The CDR3 DNA reads TGTGCCAGTAGTCCGCACCCGACAGGCCTACATCAGCCCCAGCATTTT.